This T cell receptor beta chain emerged from a study of immune heterogeneity within non-small cell lung tumors. About the study: There was 1 tumor not otherwise specified, along with some 11 non-squamous carcinomas and a few squamous cell carcinomas.

Bulk tumor genomic DNA (around 640 ng per sample) served as template. Surgical sampling yielded several biopsies per primary tumor (spaced far apart). Patients underwent curative surgery for untreated, newly diagnosed non-small cell lung cancer. Multiplex PCR with 32 V and 13 J primers amplified TCR beta CDR3. TCRdb ran MiXCR on the multiplex PCR reads and lists one entry per CDR3 protein. The sample records over 3,500 distinct CDR3 sequences, roughly 21% being singletons. The CDR3 contains 13 residues. Germline CDR1 is SEHNR and CDR2 is FQNEAQ (reference sequence). V was clipped by 2 bases and J by 6 bases, with 5 bases between them.

This TCR was recovered from a man aged 65-85 years with non-small cell lung cancer. The chain links TRBV7-9 to TRBJ1-6; D possibly corresponds to TRBD1 (5 bases). Specimen: lung tumor tissue. The CDR3 protein is CASSLQGNSPLHF. In nucleotides, the CDR3 is TGTGCCAGCAGCTTACAGGGTAATTCACCCCTCCACTTT.